Shown below are 3 T cell receptor beta chains from a single sample sequenced in a study of cytomegalovirus exposure and HLA in healthy donors. With 60 Vbeta and 13 Jbeta primers, the PCR was carried out. Clones were read by immunoSEQ multiplex PCR, and TCRdb kept only the in-frame ones, dropping some. The sample has 150,000 or so clones; 76% are singletons. The sequenced sample was PBMCs. The receptors shown here come from a male donor in good health and CMV-seronegative.

CDR3 nucleotide sequence: TGTGCCAGCAGTTTCGGGGTCATTCCCTACGAGCAGTACTTC. As protein: CASSFGVIPYEQYF. The rearrangement links TRBV28 to TRBJ2-7, with D possibly matching TRBD2 (5 bases). Germline CDR1 reads MDHEN; CDR2 reads SYDVKM. V lost 3 bases, J lost 2 bases, and 11 bases lay in between. This CDR3 is built from 14 residues.

This chain joins TRBV6-1 and TRBJ2-7, with a possible D match to TRBD1 (7 bases). Trimming cost V 3 bases and J 6 bases, with 12 bases left between them. Germline lookup yields CDR1 MNHNS and CDR2 SASEGT. The CDR3 contains 13 residues. This CDR3 is CASSDRGAREQYF. For the CDR3, the DNA is TGTGCCAGCAGTGACAGGGGGGCTCGCGAGCAGTACTTC.

The genes are TRBV6-4 and TRBJ2-1; 9 bases align to TRBD2. The ends lost 5 bases at V and 7 bases at J; junction bases unmatched: 9. The germline gives CDR1 MRHNA, CDR2 SNTAGT. The CDR3 runs 15 residues. The CDR3 coding sequence is TGTGCCAGCAGTCTCGTAGCGGGGGCCCTGAATGAGCAGTTCTTC. Protein product: CASSLVAGALNEQFF.